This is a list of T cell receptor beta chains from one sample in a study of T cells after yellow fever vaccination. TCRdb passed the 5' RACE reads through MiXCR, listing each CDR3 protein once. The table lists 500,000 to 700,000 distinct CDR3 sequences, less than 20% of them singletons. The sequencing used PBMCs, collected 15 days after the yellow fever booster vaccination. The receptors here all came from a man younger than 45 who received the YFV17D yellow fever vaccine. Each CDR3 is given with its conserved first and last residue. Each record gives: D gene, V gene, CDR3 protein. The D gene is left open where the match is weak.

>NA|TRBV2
CASRASNQPQHF
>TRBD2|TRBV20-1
CSATFVTSVLETQYF
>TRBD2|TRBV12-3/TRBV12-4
CASSLGTSGTYNEQFF
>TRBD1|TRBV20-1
CSARETGGF
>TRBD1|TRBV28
CASSFTGTGYEQYF
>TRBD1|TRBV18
CASSGQGNNSPLHF
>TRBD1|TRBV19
CASSATKGQGGSNEQFF
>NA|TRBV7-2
CASSHDPTGELFF
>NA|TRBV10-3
CAISEQGLEKLFF
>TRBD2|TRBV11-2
CASSLRTSATYEQYF
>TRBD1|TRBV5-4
CASSLDRTGVPGYTF
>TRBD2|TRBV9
CASSVAPGTSGTDTQYF
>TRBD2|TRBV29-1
CSVGTSGRSAKNIQYF
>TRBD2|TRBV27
CASSLSLGGPYEQYF
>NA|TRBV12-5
CASGLVQGRGDEQYF
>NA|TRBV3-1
CASSQSTGLSEQYF
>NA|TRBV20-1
CSAKRFLASYEQYF
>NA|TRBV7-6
CASSLVGQNTDTQYF
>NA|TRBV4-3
CASSQAPGQMNTGELFF
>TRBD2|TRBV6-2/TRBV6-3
CASSYSRTSASTDTQYF